The 28 T cell receptor beta chains given below trace back to one sample, sequenced in a study of cytomegalovirus exposure and HLA in healthy donors. The primer mix had 60 Vbeta and 13 Jbeta primers. The protocol was immunoSEQ multiplex PCR, while the TCRdb copy is restricted to in-frame clones and leaves out a portion. Of 100,000 to 150,000 clones in the sample, roughly 80% are singletons; the top ten hold 7.5% to 9.5%. Sequenced input: PBMCs. These receptors came from a female donor in good health and CMV-seropositive.

This sequence joins TRBV9 and TRBJ2-2; a weak D match, TRBD1 (6 bases). The CDR3 length is 14 residues. The germline gives CDR1 SGDLS, CDR2 YYNGEE. V was cut by 0 bases and J by 4 bases, with 7 bases left in between. The CDR3 sequence is CASSVGDITGELFF. DNA of the CDR3: TGTGCCAGCAGCGTAGGGGACATCACCGGGGAGCTGTTTTTT. Together with reference TRBV9 and TRBJ2-2, the CDR3 gives the full variable domain: DSGVTQTPKHLITATGQRVTLRCSPRSGDLSVYWYQQSLDQGLQFLIQYYNGEERAKGNILERFSAQQFPDLHSELNLSSLELGDSALYFCASSVGDITGELFFGEGSRLTVL.

This clone appeared a few times. The chain carries TRBV4-1 and TRBJ2-7, with D perhaps TRBD2 (5 bases). CDR3 length equals 13 residues. Germline values: CDR1 MGHRA, CDR2 YSYEKL. V lost 1 base to trimming and J lost 3 bases, with 7 bases between them. This CDR3 reads CASSQGRSYEQYF. The CDR3, as DNA: TGCGCCAGCAGCCAAGGGAGGAGCTACGAGCAGTACTTC.

This clone was recorded a few times. The J gene is TRBJ1-2, the V gene TRBV20-1, with D uncertain. From germline, CDR1 is DFQATT and CDR2 SNEGSKA (reference sequence). Trimming pared 6 bases from V and 6 bases from J, leaving 8 bases between. CDR3 length: 10 amino acids. CDR3 in DNA: TGCAGTGCCCCCAGGAATGGCTACACCTTC. This translates into CSAPRNGYTF.

The CDR3 sequence is CASSEGGIGQPQHF. For the CDR3, the DNA is TGCGCCAGCAGTGAAGGAGGGATAGGTCAGCCCCAGCATTTT. The V and J genes are TRBV10-1 and TRBJ1-5, with no clear D. The V and J ends lost 3 bases and 6 bases respectively, with 12 bases between them. CDR3 size: 14 residues. Germline V lookup: CDR1 WNHNN, CDR2 SYGVQD (reference sequence).

This clone has more than one count but fewer than ten. Other DNA sequences in this specimen translate into the identical CDR3. The chain combines TRBV20-1 with TRBJ1-4; D perhaps matches TRBD1 (6 bases). Trimming removed 6 bases at V and 7 bases at J, with 9 bases between. The V gene's germline CDR1 is DFQATT and CDR2 SNEGSKA (reference sequence). The CDR3 runs to 11 residues. The CDR3 DNA reads TGCAGTGCCCGAGGGGGTGAAAAACTGTTTTTT. Translating gives CSARGGEKLFF.

The rearrangement joins TRBV25-1 to TRBJ2-7; the D gene is possibly TRBD1 (6 bases). V shed 11 bases and J shed 3 bases, with 26 bases lying between them. Germline V lookup: CDR1 MGHDK, CDR2 SYGVNS. There are 16 residues in the CDR3. This chain's CDR3 is CACGPGSTGKVYEQYF. The CDR3 region has the DNA TGTGCCTGCGGTCCCGGCTCAACAGGGAAAGTCTACGAGCAGTACTTC.

This sequence joins TRBV4-1 and TRBJ1-5; maybe TRBD1 (5 bases). The germline gives CDR1 MGHRA, CDR2 YSYEKL. CDR3 length equals 15 residues. Trimming took off 1 base at V and 4 bases at J, with 11 bases between the two ends. The CDR3 loop is CASSQAQGGNQPQHF. In DNA form, the CDR3 reads TGCGCCAGCAGCCAAGCCCAGGGTGGGAATCAGCCCCAGCATTTT.

The chain links TRBV19 to TRBJ1-1; D unclear. The length of the CDR3 is 13 residues. V lost 5 bases and J lost 0, with 7 bases in between. The germline CDR1 and CDR2 sequences are LNHDA and SQIVND (reference sequence). CDR3 nucleotides: TGTGCCAGTAGTCGGGAGATGAACACTGAAGCTTTCTTT. It codes for CASSREMNTEAFF.

This clone came up a few times. The chain links TRBV5-6 to TRBJ1-1, with 10 bases fitting TRBD1. J lost 7 bases, V lost 0 bases, and 3 bases had no gene match. The CDR3 runs to 14 residues. CDR1 and CDR2 from the germline V gene are SGHDT and YYEEEE. This chain's CDR3 is CASSLGQGAREAFF. The DNA for the CDR3 is TGTGCCAGCAGCTTGGGACAGGGGGCCCGTGAAGCTTTCTTT. Full variable domain (outside the CDR3, taken from reference TRBV5-6 and TRBJ1-1): DAGVTQSPTHLIKTRGQQVTLRCSPKSGHDTVSWYQQALGQGPQFIFQYYEEEERQRGNFPDRFSGHQFPNYSSELNVNALLLGDSALYLCASSLGQGAREAFFGQGTRLTVV.

This sequence joins TRBV2 and TRBJ2-5; 8 bases agree with TRBD1. The ends lost 1 base at V and 4 bases at J; junction bases unmatched: 2. CDR3 length: 14 residues. Germline assignment: CDR1 SNHLY and CDR2 FYNNEI. CDR3 protein: CASSEGTGTETQYF. Here the CDR3 DNA reads TGTGCCAGCAGTGAAGGGACAGGGACAGAGACCCAGTACTTC.

The chain couples TRBV5-6 to TRBJ2-5, with TRBD2 identical over 12 bases. Losses at the gene ends were 0 bases for V and 5 bases for J; bases not matched to a gene: 5. Germline V gene lookup returns CDR1 SGHDT and CDR2 YYEEEE. The CDR3 consists of 16 residues. The CDR3 sequence: CASSLDLAGGPETQYF. In nucleotides, the CDR3 is TGTGCCAGCAGCTTGGACCTAGCGGGGGGGCCGGAGACCCAGTACTTC.

The rearrangement uses TRBV7-8 and TRBJ2-1; D is perhaps TRBD1 (5 bases). The CDR3 is 16 residues long. Germline CDR1 and CDR2: SGHVS and FQNEAQ. V lost 0 bases to trimming and J lost 9 bases, with 18 bases between them. The CDR3 sequence: CASSLALGAAVSEQFF. The CDR3 nucleotides read TGTGCCAGCAGCTTAGCGCTAGGGGCAGCTGTTAGTGAGCAGTTCTTC.

The rearrangement joins TRBV6-4 to TRBJ1-1; D may be TRBD1 (5 bases). CDR1 is MRHNA, CDR2 SNTAGT, per germline. CDR3 length: 14 residues. The ends were cut back, 4 bases at V and 7 bases at J, with 16 bases in the middle. Here the CDR3 reads CASSAANRDCEAFF. DNA for the CDR3: TGTGCCAGCAGTGCCGCGAACCGGGACTGTGAAGCTTTCTTT.

The chain has TRBV6-6 and TRBJ1-6, with D possibly being TRBD1 (6 bases). The germline gives CDR1 MNHNY, CDR2 SVGAGI (reference sequence). This CDR3 has 15 amino acids. Trimming pared 8 bases from V and 8 bases from J, leaving 19 bases between. The CDR3 coding sequence is TGTGCCAGCGCACTGGACAGACCCTACTATTCACCCCTCCACTTT. Its protein is CASALDRPYYSPLHF.

The V and J genes are TRBV28 and TRBJ1-2; D unresolved. There are 13 residues in the CDR3. V lost 3 bases to trimming and J lost 3 bases, with 8 bases between them. Germline CDR1 MDHEN, CDR2 SYDVKM. The CDR3 bases are TGTGCCAGCAGTTTTCCAGGCGACTATGGCTACACCTTC. This codes for CASSFPGDYGYTF.

The V and J genes are TRBV11-2 and TRBJ2-3; tentatively, D is TRBD2 (5 bases). With 3 bases removed from V and 3 bases from J, the gap between germline ends came to 19 bases. This CDR3 is built from 17 residues. Germline CDR1 and CDR2: SGHAT and FQNNGV. This CDR3 is CASSFKAVLERTDTQYF. CDR3 coding DNA: TGTGCCAGCAGCTTTAAAGCGGTCCTCGAGAGAACAGATACGCAGTATTTT.

The rearrangement links TRBV2 to TRBJ1-1; D uncertain. This CDR3 is 13 amino acids long. Germline V gene data show CDR1 as SNHLY and CDR2 as FYNNEI. Trimming left V 4 bases short and J 2 bases short, with 8 bases between. Here the CDR3 reads CASSAQENTEAFF. DNA for the CDR3: TGTGCCAGCAGTGCCCAGGAAAACACTGAAGCTTTCTTT.

V is TRBV5-8 and J is TRBJ2-3, with D possibly being TRBD2 (7 bases). The V gene's germline CDR1 is SGHTS and CDR2 YDEGEE. Trimming left V 1 base short and J 5 bases short, with 20 bases between. CDR3 length: 17 amino acids. This chain's CDR3 is CASSLLLSGGSGDTQYF. CDR3 coding DNA: TGTGCCAGCAGCTTGTTACTATCGGGGGGCTCCGGAGATACGCAGTATTTT. The entire variable domain, with the rest obtained from reference TRBV5-8 and TRBJ2-3, is as follows: EAGVTQSPTHLIKTRGQQATLRCSPISGHTSVYWYQQALGLGLQFLLWYDEGEERNRGNFPPRFSGRQFPNYSSELNVNALELEDSALYLCASSLLLSGGSGDTQYFGPGTRLTVL.

In this sample, this clone turned up a few times. V and J are TRBV15 and TRBJ2-4, with TRBD2 identical over 12 bases. This CDR3 spans 15 amino acids. The ends lost 4 bases at V and 8 bases at J; junction bases unmatched: 6. The germline gives CDR1 LNHNV, CDR2 YYDKDF (reference sequence). In DNA form, the CDR3 reads TGTGCCACCAGCAAGCGGACTAGCGGGAACGACATTCAGTACTTC. Protein: CATSKRTSGNDIQYF. The whole variable domain, filled in from reference TRBV15 and TRBJ2-4, reads DAMVIQNPRYQVTQFGKPVTLSCSQTLNHNVMYWYQQKSSQAPKLLFHYYDKDFNNEADTPDNFQSRRPNTSFCFLDIRSPGLGDTAMYLCATSKRTSGNDIQYFGAGTRLSVL.

This chain connects TRBV18 to TRBJ2-1; 7 bases are a match to TRBD1. Germline lookup yields CDR1 KGHSH and CDR2 LQKENI. The CDR3 covers 15 residues. The V and J ends lost 7 bases and 4 bases, in that order; junction bases with no gene match: 10. The CDR3 here is CASYFDREMYNEQFF. CDR3 DNA sequence: TGTGCCAGCTACTTCGACAGGGAGATGTACAATGAGCAGTTCTTC.

This chain connects TRBV5-1 to TRBJ1-2, with D possibly matching TRBD1 (5 bases). CDR3 length equals 14 residues. Trimming took off 0 bases at V and 3 bases at J, with 9 bases between the two ends. The germline CDR1 and CDR2 sequences are SGHRS and YFSETQ. For the CDR3, the DNA is TGCGCCAGCAGCTTGGTAGGGGCAGACTATGGCTACACCTTC. Encoded protein: CASSLVGADYGYTF.

The chain couples TRBV2 to TRBJ1-5; the D gene is possibly TRBD1 (6 bases). V was clipped by 6 bases and J by 7 bases, with 16 bases between them. The CDR3 has 14 residues. Germline loops: CDR1 SNHLY, CDR2 FYNNEI. The CDR3 loop is CASSPSLRGQPQHF. The CDR3 DNA reads as TGTGCCAGCAGCCCGTCGCTTAGGGGGCAGCCCCAGCATTTT. Supplemented by reference TRBV2 and TRBJ1-5, the full variable domain reads EPEVTQTPSHQVTQMGQEVILRCVPISNHLYFYWYRQILGQKVEFLVSFYNNEISEKSEIFDDQFSVERPDGSNFTLKIRSTKLEDSAMYFCASSPSLRGQPQHFGDGTRLSIL.

This chain joins TRBV18 and TRBJ2-7; 9 bases are shared with TRBD1. Germline-derived CDR1 and CDR2 are KGHSH and LQKENI. Trimming cost V 3 bases and J 7 bases; bases outside gene matches: 4. The CDR3 sequence is 13 residues long. The chain's CDR3 is CASSPGQGEEQYF. Here the CDR3 DNA reads TGTGCCAGCTCACCGGGACAGGGTGAAGAGCAGTACTTC.

The chain has TRBV6-5 and TRBJ1-2; TRBD1 is a possible D gene (5 bases). The CDR3 runs to 11 residues. The ends were cut back, 5 bases at V and 8 bases at J, with 9 bases in the middle. Germline CDR1 reads MNHEY; CDR2 reads SVGAGI. The CDR3 DNA reads TGTGCCAGCAGTCAGGGTCCGGGCTACACCTTC. It yields the protein CASSQGPGYTF.

This clone was seen only a few times. This rearrangement joins TRBV10-1 to TRBJ1-6; D gene uncertain. V dropped 4 bases and J dropped 7 bases, with 8 bases sitting between them. The CDR3 spans 13 residues. Germline V gene data show CDR1 as WNHNN and CDR2 as SYGVQD (reference sequence). This chain's CDR3 is CASSGGINSPLHF. DNA for the CDR3: TGCGCCAGCAGTGGCGGAATCAATTCACCCCTCCACTTT.

The chain employs TRBV2 and TRBJ2-1; D is possibly TRBD1 (7 bases). Germline CDR1 SNHLY, CDR2 FYNNEI. Trimming cost V 10 bases and J 4 bases, with 14 bases left between them. CDR3 length: 13 amino acids. CDR3 amino acids: CAIQGGPYNEQFF. CDR3 sequence (DNA): TGTGCCATCCAGGGGGGACCATACAATGAGCAGTTCTTC.

V and J are TRBV28 and TRBJ1-1, with 8 bases aligning to TRBD1. The J segment lost 4 bases and the V segment lost 6 bases, leaving 7 bases of the junction unmatched. This CDR3 has 14 residues. The germline CDR1 and CDR2 sequences are MDHEN and SYDVKM. The CDR3 loop is CASRPTGGSTEAFF. CDR3 DNA sequence: TGTGCCAGCAGGCCTACAGGGGGGAGCACTGAAGCTTTCTTT.

The chain joins TRBV4-1 to TRBJ1-5; tentative D call: TRBD1 (5 bases). This CDR3 comprises 17 residues. V was pared by 1 base and J by 0 bases, with 13 bases between. Germline lookup yields CDR1 MGHRA and CDR2 YSYEKL. CDR3 nucleotides: TGCGCCAGCAGCCAAGTGGGACGGGAGTATAGCAATCAGCCCCAGCATTTT. This encodes CASSQVGREYSNQPQHF.